This T cell receptor (beta chain) was sequenced during a study of OX40 agonist ivuxolimab in advanced cancers. The wider study: One hepatocellular carcinoma and a couple of cutaneous melanoma patients partially responded.

The table came from immunoSEQ multiplex PCR; TCRdb's copy has only in-frame clones and leaves some out. The sample yields over 55,000 clones, 83% seen once. CDR1 SGHRS and CDR2 YFSETQ come from the germline V gene. Trimming shortened V by 5 bases and J by 0 bases, and 15 bases separated the two germline ends. The CDR3 loop spans 15 amino acids. The input for sequencing was CD4+ or CD8+ T cells sorted from blood, taken in a trial of the OX40 agonist ivuxolimab. This receptor was obtained from an adult with an advanced solid tumor such as melanoma, head and neck, liver or kidney cancer. This chain links TRBV5-1 with TRBJ2-7, with TRBD2 as a possible D gene (6 bases). CDR3 amino acids: CASSWGEVSSYEQYF. CDR3 bases: TGCGCCAGCAGTTGGGGGGAGGTAAGCTCCTACGAGCAGTACTTC.